This TCR beta chain was obtained from a study of blood T cells in healthy people across ages. With each sample, at least 5 micrograms of total RNA were extracted. With a J-beta primer mix and a sample-barcoded 5' primer, a second PCR ran roughly 7 to 11 cycles. A tag from a template-switch adaptor with 12 random nucleotides marked each cDNA molecule. TCRdb re-analysed the 5' RACE reads in MiXCR, keeping a single row per CDR3 protein. The sample holds roughly 800,000 distinct CDR3 sequences, about a quarter seen once. The CDR3 sequence is 14 residues long. The germline V gene encodes CDR1 DFQATT and CDR2 SNEGSKA (reference sequence). Losses at the gene ends were 1 base for V and 6 bases for J; bases not matched to a gene: 7. These data are also associated with another study on T cells of mothers and their children.

The receptor was derived from a boy younger than 18 in good health. Sequenced material: blood. The chain employs TRBV20-1 and TRBJ1-2, with 8 bases that match TRBD1. In DNA form, the CDR3 reads TGCAGTGCTAGAGTTACGGCAGGGGGCGATGGCTACACCTTC. Translating it yields CSARVTAGGDGYTF.